This TCR beta chain was documented in a study of post-analysis software for immune sequencing data. Study-wide findings and caveats: Elevated frequency relative to controls characterized about 5 TRBV segments in patients, TRBV5-6, TRBV5-1 and TRBV20-1 among them. Normalized Chao1 diversity was significantly reduced in patients versus controls.

This clonotype was observed a handful of times. Its antigen is still unknown. After removal of 5 bases from V and 3 bases from J, the junction contained 4 bases not matched to a gene. Germline V gives CDR1 SEHNR, CDR2 FQNEAQ (reference sequence). The CDR3 sequence is 14 residues long. The TCR beta cDNA libraries contained unique molecular identifiers. MiXCR, run by TCRdb on the PCR reads, gives a single entry per CDR3 protein. The sample lists 350,000 to 450,000 distinct CDR3 sequences; around a third were seen once. Sequenced material: blood. The rearrangement joins TRBV7-9 to TRBJ2-3; 8 nucleotides match TRBD1. The clonotype was recovered from a girl under 18 with multiple sclerosis. CDR3 DNA sequence: TGTGCCAGCAGCAAGGACAGGGTAACAGATACGCAGTATTTT. It yields the protein CASSKDRVTDTQYF.